This TCR beta chain was sequenced for a study of blood T cells in healthy people across ages. Study details: In model experiments, template switching was able to capture about one barcoded beta molecule for every two T cells that were present.

This clonotype came up a few times. The antigen is unknown. One end of the junction does not line up with germline, which may come from a read error. PBMCs, at least 7 million per sample, were isolated. Whole-study results and caveats: Estimates of total diversity, which came from one million sequenced T cells, were considered to be underestimates.

Sample-barcoded 5' priming and a J-beta primer mix drove a second PCR of about 6 to 12 cycles. One entry per CDR3 protein results from TCRdb running MiXCR on the 5' RACE reads. The table shows a few hundred thousand distinct CDR3 sequences, with about half occurring only once. Germline-derived CDR1 and CDR2 are GTSNPN and SVGIG (reference sequence). The CDR3 runs 11 residues. This TCR was sampled from a man in his fifties or sixties in good health. Sequencing was done on a sample of blood. The V and J genes are TRBV30 and TRBJ2-7, with a tentative D call TRBD2 (5 bases). The CDR3 is CAGSFLGEQYF. CDR3 nucleotides: TGTGCCGGGAGTTTCTTGGGTGAGCAGTACTTC.